The rows below give T cell receptor beta chains drawn from one sample of a study of blood T cell repertoires in COVID-19. Profiling relied on immunoSEQ multiplex PCR, and the TCRdb table lists in-frame clones only, not all of them. The sample comprises approximately 160,000 clones, roughly 80% of which are singletons, and roughly 8.6% rests with the top ten. Source material: PBMCs or T cells enriched from blood (not recorded which). All receptors derive from a woman aged 50 to 60 who had recovered from COVID-19. The conserved cysteine and the conserved F or W are not part of the CDR3 here.

CDR3aa	v_gene	j_gene
ASKGQLNTEAF	TRBV28	TRBJ1-1
ASSLDSRIFYEQY	TRBV7-9	TRBJ2-7
ASNPTGENTEAF	TRBV6-5	TRBJ1-1
ASSLTLGGADTQY	TRBV7-3	TRBJ2-3
ASSFTGYEAF	TRBV7-3	TRBJ1-1
ASSMGLANEQF	TRBV19	TRBJ2-1
ASSSSSSGANVLT	TRBV5-4	TRBJ2-6
ASRGQGVNSPLH	TRBV28	TRBJ1-6
ASSFKGGSRRSSYNEQF	TRBV7-8	TRBJ2-1
ASSPGAPNTGELF	TRBV4-3	TRBJ2-2
ATRDLGGPQPQH	TRBV19	TRBJ1-5
ASSVSWGDGYNEQF	TRBV9	TRBJ2-1
ASSQFDGVKTQY	TRBV23-1	TRBJ2-5
ASGYRSSYTEAF	TRBV2	TRBJ1-1
ASSPRGMTETQY	TRBV7-3	TRBJ2-5
ASSLGGAGGEQY	TRBV7-8	TRBJ2-7
ASSLFHGYEQY	TRBV11-3	TRBJ2-7
ASSQASDNYGYT	TRBV18	TRBJ1-2
ASSQDQGSGGTQY	TRBV3-1/TRBV3-2	TRBJ2-5
ASRTANNSPLH	TRBV2	TRBJ1-6
ASSSLRLAGVDNEQF	TRBV2	TRBJ2-1
ASSLVRLNYGYT	TRBV5-8	TRBJ1-2
AWKASGGNNEQF	TRBV30	TRBJ2-1
ASSVRAAQETQY	TRBV9	TRBJ2-5
ASSRIIGQGNQPQH	TRBV28	TRBJ1-5
ASSPLSGQYYEQY	TRBV4-2	TRBJ2-7
AVTADPNYGYT	TRBV28	TRBJ1-2
ASRGGQVDSPLH	TRBV19	TRBJ1-6
ASSQASGMGNTIY	TRBV4-2	TRBJ1-3
ASSGTKNGEAF	TRBV7-2	TRBJ1-1
ASLPRDPNYGYT	TRBV2	TRBJ1-2
ASSRQSSYEQY	TRBV12-3/TRBV12-4	TRBJ2-7
ASSLAPDEQY	TRBV28	TRBJ2-7
ASSETGGENQPQH	TRBV9	TRBJ1-5
SLSGQGGGYT	TRBV29-1	TRBJ1-2
ASSFPSGNTGELF	TRBV28	TRBJ2-2
ASGLDRGKNEQY	TRBV12-5	TRBJ2-7
ASTPYAGGRHTGELF	TRBV9	TRBJ2-2
ASVVQDNYGYT	TRBV19	TRBJ1-2
ASSVGVGAGETYEQY	TRBV9	TRBJ2-7
ASSYRGYEQF	TRBV3-1/TRBV3-2	TRBJ2-1
ASSPRTGGTQPQH	TRBV7-2	TRBJ1-5
ASSYQAGFVTEAF	TRBV5-8	TRBJ1-1
ASSVVPGLAGGGTQY	TRBV9	TRBJ2-3
ASKRDQGAGEKLF	TRBV7-6	TRBJ1-4
ASSPRQGTPGANVLT	TRBV3-1/TRBV3-2	TRBJ2-6
ASSPQRGAGAQGTYNEQF	TRBV9	TRBJ2-1
ASSSRTVGETQY	TRBV3-1/TRBV3-2	TRBJ2-5
ASSPMTTLPAQH	TRBV27	TRBJ1-5
ASTGTRGLAEYNEQF	TRBV7-6	TRBJ2-1
ASSEATGNTEAF	TRBV5-1	TRBJ1-1
ASSLHLAGGPGETQY	TRBV5-8	TRBJ2-5
ASSFTDEQF	TRBV7-2	TRBJ2-1
ASSPTRILGEQY	TRBV7-8	TRBJ2-7
ASSLVGGIQETQY	TRBV27	TRBJ2-5
ASSPDWLAGTNNEQF	TRBV9	TRBJ2-1
ASSWRPPSGSSYNEQF	TRBV4-1	TRBJ2-1